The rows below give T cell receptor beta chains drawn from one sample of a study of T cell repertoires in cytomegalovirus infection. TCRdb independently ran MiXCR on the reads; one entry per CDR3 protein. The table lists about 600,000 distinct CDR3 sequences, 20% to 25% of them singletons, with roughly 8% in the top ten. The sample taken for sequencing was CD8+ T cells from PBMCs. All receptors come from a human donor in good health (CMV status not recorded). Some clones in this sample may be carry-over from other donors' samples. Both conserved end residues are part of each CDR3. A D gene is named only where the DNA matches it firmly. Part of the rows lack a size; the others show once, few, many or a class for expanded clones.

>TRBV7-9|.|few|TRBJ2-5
TGTGCCAGCAGCTCCGGGACGGAACAAGAGACCCAGTACTTC
CASSSGTEQETQYF
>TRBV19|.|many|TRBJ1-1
TGTGCCAGTAGTATAGTAGAGAACACTGAAGCTTTCTTT
CASSIVENTEAFF
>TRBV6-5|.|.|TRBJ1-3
TGTGCCAGCAGCTCCGACGGCGGACACTCTGGAAACACCATATATTTT
CASSSDGGHSGNTIYF
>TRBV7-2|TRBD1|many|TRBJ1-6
TGTGCCAGCAGCCCCCTCAGGGGGAGGAATTCACCCCTCCACTTT
CASSPLRGRNSPLHF
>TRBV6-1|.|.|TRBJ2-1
TGTGCCAGCAAGCCGCAGGGTGGGGGCTACAATGAGCAGTTCTTC
CASKPQGGGYNEQFF
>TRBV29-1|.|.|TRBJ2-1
TGCAGCGTCCCTCCCTACAATGAGCAGTTCTTC
CSVPPYNEQFF
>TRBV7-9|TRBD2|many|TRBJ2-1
TGTGCCAGCAGCTTAGTAGCGGGGGGCGGTGAGCAGTTCTTC
CASSLVAGGGEQFF
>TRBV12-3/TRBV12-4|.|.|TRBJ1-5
TGTGCCAACAAAACAAGGGGCAATCAGCCCCAGCATTTT
CANKTRGNQPQHF
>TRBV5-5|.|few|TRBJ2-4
TGTGCCAGCAGCTTGATGGGGGTGCGCAAAAACATTCAGTACTTC
CASSLMGVRKNIQYF
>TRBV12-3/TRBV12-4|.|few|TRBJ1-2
TGTGCCAGCAGTTCGACAGTAAGCTATGGCTACACCTTC
CASSSTVSYGYTF
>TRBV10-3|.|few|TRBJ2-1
TGTGCCATCAGTGTAAGGGCCGGGGACAATGAGCAGTTCTTC
CAISVRAGDNEQFF
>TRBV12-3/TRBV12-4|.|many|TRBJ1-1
TGTGCCAGCAGGCCAGGGCTTTCAGGACCCCACACTGAAGCTTTCTTT
CASRPGLSGPHTEAFF
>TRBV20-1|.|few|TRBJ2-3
TGCAGTGCTAGAGGGCGAGATACGCAGTATTTT
CSARGRDTQYF
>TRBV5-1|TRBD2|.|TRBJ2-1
TGCGCCAGCAGCCCTCGGGGGGTAAACTACAATGAGCAGTTCTTC
CASSPRGVNYNEQFF
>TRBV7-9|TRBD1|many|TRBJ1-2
TGTGCCAGCGAGGGACAGGGGAGAGACTATGGCTACACCTTC
CASEGQGRDYGYTF
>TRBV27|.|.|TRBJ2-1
TGTGCCAGCAGCTCCATCGAGGCGGGGCCTTACAATGAGCAGTTCTTC
CASSSIEAGPYNEQFF
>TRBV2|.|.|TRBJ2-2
TGTGCCAGCCTACGGGCGGCCGGGGAGCTGTTTTTT
CASLRAAGELFF
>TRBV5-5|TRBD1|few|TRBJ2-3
TGTGCCAGCAGGCTGGGACAGTTTCGGGGTACAGATACGCAGTATTTT
CASRLGQFRGTDTQYF
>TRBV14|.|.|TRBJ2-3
TGTGCCAGCAGCCAAGTCGAGACAGGTACCCTCCCCACAGATACGCAGTATTTT
CASSQVETGTLPTDTQYF
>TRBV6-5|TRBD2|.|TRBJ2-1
TGTGCCAGCAGTTACGGCGGGACTAGCGTCAATGAGCAGTTCTTC
CASSYGGTSVNEQFF
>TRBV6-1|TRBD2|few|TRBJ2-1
TGTGCCAGCAGCTCCATAGCGGGGGGGCCAGATGAGCAGTTCTTC
CASSSIAGGPDEQFF
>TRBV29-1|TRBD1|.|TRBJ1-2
TGCAGCGTTGGGTCAGGGGGTGGCTACACCTTC
CSVGSGGGYTF
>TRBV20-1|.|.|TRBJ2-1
TGCAGTGCTAGAGATGGGGCAGGGGTCCGAGGAACGGCCAATGAGCAGTTCTTC
CSARDGAGVRGTANEQFF
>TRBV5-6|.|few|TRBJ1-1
TGTGCCAGCAGCTTTTCTCCCGTTTCCCCTGGGAACACTGAAGCTTTCTTT
CASSFSPVSPGNTEAFF
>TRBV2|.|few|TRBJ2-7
TGTGCCACCCGGACAGCCGGCTACGAGCAGTACTTC
CATRTAGYEQYF
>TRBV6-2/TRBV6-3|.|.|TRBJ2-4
TGTGCCAGCAGTTACTCGTTGCACATTCAGTACTTC
CASSYSLHIQYF
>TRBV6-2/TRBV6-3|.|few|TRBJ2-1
TGTGCCAGCAGTTACTCCATGGTGGGTGAGCAGTTCTTC
CASSYSMVGEQFF
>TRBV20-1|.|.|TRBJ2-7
TGCAGTGCGTTTGTAGCCGAGCAGTACTTC
CSAFVAEQYF
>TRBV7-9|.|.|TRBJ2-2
TGTGCCAGCAGCTTGGTCAGGGGGAACACCGGGGAGCTGTTTTTT
CASSLVRGNTGELFF
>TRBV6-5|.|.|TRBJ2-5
TGTGCCAGCAGCCGACATAACCAAGAGACCCAGTACTTC
CASSRHNQETQYF
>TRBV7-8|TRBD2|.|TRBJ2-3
TGTGCCAGCAGCTCTAGCGGGGGGGGGTCAGATACGCAGTATTTT
CASSSSGGGSDTQYF
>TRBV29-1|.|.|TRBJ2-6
TGCAGCGTTATCGGAAAGGACACCCGCTCTGGGGCCAACGTCCTGACTTTC
CSVIGKDTRSGANVLTF
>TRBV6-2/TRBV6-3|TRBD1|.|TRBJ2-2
TGTGCCAGCAGTCTTCTCCGGGACAGGGAAGACACCGGGGAGCTGTTTTTT
CASSLLRDREDTGELFF
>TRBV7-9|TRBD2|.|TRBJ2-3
TGTGCCAGCAGCTTACCGGCGGGGGGGGGCACAGATACGCAGTATTTT
CASSLPAGGGTDTQYF
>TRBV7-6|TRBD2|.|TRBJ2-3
TGTGCCAGCAGAACTACTAGCGGTCGCACAGATACGCAGTATTTT
CASRTTSGRTDTQYF
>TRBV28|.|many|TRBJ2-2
TGTGCCACCAATTCAAGAGCGGAGCCCGACACCGGGGAGCTGTTTTTT
CATNSRAEPDTGELFF
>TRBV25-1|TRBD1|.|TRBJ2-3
TGTGCCAGCAGCAAGGACAGGGGGGACACAGATACGCAGTATTTT
CASSKDRGDTDTQYF
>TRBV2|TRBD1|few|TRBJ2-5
TGTGCCAGCAGTCCGGGACAGTTCATCCAAGAGACCCAGTACTTC
CASSPGQFIQETQYF
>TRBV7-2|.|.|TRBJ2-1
TGTGCCAGCAGCTTAGCGGGGGGAAGTGAGCAGTTCTTC
CASSLAGGSEQFF
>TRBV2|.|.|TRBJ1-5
TGTGCCAGCAGTGTGGCAGGAGGATATAGCAATCAGCCCCAGCATTTT
CASSVAGGYSNQPQHF
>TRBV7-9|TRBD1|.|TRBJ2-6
TGTGCCAGCAGCTTTGACAGGGGAAGGATCTCTGGGGCCAACGTCCTGACTTTC
CASSFDRGRISGANVLTF
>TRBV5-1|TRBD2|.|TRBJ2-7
TGCGCCAGCAGCTCGCATGCGGGAGGTAACGAGCAGTACTTC
CASSSHAGGNEQYF
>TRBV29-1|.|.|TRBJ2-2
TGCAGCATTCTTCTTTGGGCAGGGCGATCGAACACCGGGGAGCTGTTTTTT
CSILLWAGRSNTGELFF
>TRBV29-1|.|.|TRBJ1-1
TGCAGCGCCCCATGGGGTAACACTGAAGCTTTCTTT
CSAPWGNTEAFF
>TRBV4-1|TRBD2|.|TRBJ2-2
TGCGCCAGCAGCCATGATGAGCGGGGGGGAAATACCGGGGAGCTGTTTTTT
CASSHDERGGNTGELFF
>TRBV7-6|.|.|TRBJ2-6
TGTGCCAGCAGCTTGCTTGGGACACCCGTTGCCTCTGGGGCCAACGTCCTGACTTTC
CASSLLGTPVASGANVLTF
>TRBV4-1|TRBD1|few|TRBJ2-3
TGCGCCAGCAGCGTACAGGGGCCCGGCACAGATACGCAGTATTTT
CASSVQGPGTDTQYF
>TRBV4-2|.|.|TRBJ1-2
TGTGCCAGCAGCCTTTCCGGGACGCAGGGCTATGGCTACACCTTC
CASSLSGTQGYGYTF
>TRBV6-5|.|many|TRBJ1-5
TGTGCCAGCAGTTACCGCTTTAGGGGGAATCAGCCCCAGCATTTT
CASSYRFRGNQPQHF
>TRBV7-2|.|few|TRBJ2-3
TGTGCCAGCAGCCCCGGGACTCTCTTTGGAGATACGCAGTATTTT
CASSPGTLFGDTQYF
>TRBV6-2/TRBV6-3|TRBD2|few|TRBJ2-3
TGTGCCAGCACCCCCGTGCTAGCGGGGGCAGATACGCAGTATTTT
CASTPVLAGADTQYF